Listed below are T cell receptor beta chains from one sample, sequenced in a study of cytomegalovirus exposure and HLA in healthy donors. Measured with immunoSEQ multiplex PCR; TCRdb has only the in-frame clones, and not every one. The profile covers some 120,000 clones, with approximately 90% appearing a single time and under 2% taken by the ten largest. The source material was PBMCs. These receptor sequences come from a woman aged 18-29 years in good health and CMV-seronegative. Each CDR3 is given with its conserved first and last residue. The D gene is left open where the match is weak. Where a row states a size, it is once, few, many or the class of an expanded clone; other rows omit it.

CDR3nt | CDR3aa | abundance | v_gene | d_gene | j_gene
TGTGCCAGCAGCCAAGATCAGCGGCTAGCGGGAGGAGGCACAGATACGCAGTATTTT | CASSQDQRLAGGGTDTQYF | NA | TRBV14 | TRBD2 | TRBJ2-3
TGTGCCAGCAGGCCCAGGGAAAATTCACCCCTCCACTTT | CASRPRENSPLHF | few | TRBV6-6 | NA | TRBJ1-6
TGTGCCAGTAGTATGGGGCTAGCGGGTTACAATGAGCAGTTCTTC | CASSMGLAGYNEQFF | NA | TRBV19 | TRBD2 | TRBJ2-1
TGTGCCAGCAGCCCGGACTACGTCCAAGAGACCCAGTACTTC | CASSPDYVQETQYF | NA | TRBV5-4 | NA | TRBJ2-5
TGTGCCAGCAAAAGGACTAGCGGGGATCTAGATACGCAGTATTTT | CASKRTSGDLDTQYF | NA | TRBV2 | TRBD2 | TRBJ2-3
TGTGCCAGCAGGGAAGGTGGCTACACCTTC | CASREGGYTF | NA | TRBV19 | NA | TRBJ1-2
TGCGCCAGCAGCTTGACGACAGGCAGCTCTGGAAACACCATATATTTT | CASSLTTGSSGNTIYF | NA | TRBV5-1 | NA | TRBJ1-3
TGCGCCAGCAGCCTACTAGCGGGAGGATCCTACAATGAGCAGTTCTTC | CASSLLAGGSYNEQFF | NA | TRBV5-1 | TRBD2 | TRBJ2-1
TGTGCCTGGAGTGTCACCGGGACAGACGGCTACACCTTC | CAWSVTGTDGYTF | NA | TRBV30 | TRBD1 | TRBJ1-2
TGCGCCAGCAGCTGGGGCAGGGGAATGGGGGATGGCTACACCTTC | CASSWGRGMGDGYTF | NA | TRBV5-1 | NA | TRBJ1-2
TGTGCCAGCGGCTGGGGGACAGGGAATGGCTACACCTTC | CASGWGTGNGYTF | NA | TRBV28 | TRBD1 | TRBJ1-2
TGTGCCAGCAGCCAAGGGACAGGGTTATCTCAGCCCCAGCATTTT | CASSQGTGLSQPQHF | NA | TRBV13 | TRBD1 | TRBJ1-5
TGTGCCAGCAGGACGGGACAGGGGAGCACTGAAGCTTTCTTT | CASRTGQGSTEAFF | NA | TRBV6-5 | TRBD1 | TRBJ1-1
TGTGCCAGCAGTGAAGGCGGGTATAGCACAGATACGCAGTATTTT | CASSEGGYSTDTQYF | few | TRBV6-4 | NA | TRBJ2-3
TGTGCCAGCTCACCCGGGGTGTACTCTGGAAACACCATATATTTT | CASSPGVYSGNTIYF | NA | TRBV18 | NA | TRBJ1-3
TGTGCCAGCCAGACAGGGTTGAACACTGAAGCTTTCTTT | CASQTGLNTEAFF | NA | TRBV28 | TRBD1 | TRBJ1-1
TGCGCCAGCAGTGAAGCACTTCATGAAAAACTGTTTTTT | CASSEALHEKLFF | NA | TRBV10-1 | NA | TRBJ1-4
TGTGCCAGTAGTATAGTGGCTAGCGGGGGAACAGATACGCAGTATTTT | CASSIVASGGTDTQYF | once | TRBV19 | TRBD2 | TRBJ2-3
TGTGCCACCAGCGGCCGGGACAGGGGCTCACCCCTCCACTTT | CATSGRDRGSPLHF | NA | TRBV15 | TRBD1 | TRBJ1-6
TGCGCCAGCAGCTACCTAGCGTCCTCCTACGAGCAGTACTTC | CASSYLASSYEQYF | NA | TRBV5-1 | NA | TRBJ2-7
TGTGCCAGCAGCTTATCGGGACACCCGAACACCGGGGAGCTGTTTTTT | CASSLSGHPNTGELFF | NA | TRBV7-3 | NA | TRBJ2-2
TGTGCCTGGAGTGTAGAAGGGGATAATCAGCCCCAGCATTTT | CAWSVEGDNQPQHF | few | TRBV30 | NA | TRBJ1-5
TGTGCCAGCAGCACGAGTGCCTACGAGCAGTACTTC | CASSTSAYEQYF | few | TRBV7-9 | NA | TRBJ2-7
TGTGCCAGTAGTATAGCGGAAGGGGTTGGCGATGAGCAGTTCTTC | CASSIAEGVGDEQFF | NA | TRBV19 | NA | TRBJ2-1
TGTGCCATCAGTGGAGGGGACAGTCCAAATCAGCCCCAGCATTTT | CAISGGDSPNQPQHF | NA | TRBV10-3 | TRBD1 | TRBJ1-5
TGTGCCAGTAGTATCAACGGGGACAGAAGTTACGAGCAGTACTTC | CASSINGDRSYEQYF | NA | TRBV19 | TRBD1 | TRBJ2-7
TGTGCCAGCAGTTACGAAGCTAGCGGGAGGGAGACCCAGTACTTC | CASSYEASGRETQYF | once | TRBV6-5 | TRBD2 | TRBJ2-5
TGTGCCAGCAGTGATGTAGGCAGGGTGAACACTGAAGCTTTCTTT | CASSDVGRVNTEAFF | NA | TRBV6-1 | NA | TRBJ1-1
TGTGCCAGCAGTGATGATAGCGCGAGCTCCTACAATGAGCAGTTCTTC | CASSDDSASSYNEQFF | NA | TRBV2 | NA | TRBJ2-1
TGTGCCAGCAGCCCCCAGACAGAATATGGCTACACCTTC | CASSPQTEYGYTF | NA | TRBV11-2 | NA | TRBJ1-2
TGTGCCAGCAGCCTTCAGGGGAACTATGGCTACACCTTC | CASSLQGNYGYTF | NA | TRBV7-9 | NA | TRBJ1-2
TGTGCCAGCGGGGACAGTGAGAACACTGAAGCTTTCTTT | CASGDSENTEAFF | NA | TRBV7-9 | TRBD1 | TRBJ1-1
TGTGCCACCACTGGGGGCCGCTGGGAGACCCAGTACTTC | CATTGGRWETQYF | NA | TRBV15 | NA | TRBJ2-5
TGTGCCAGCAGCCGGGGTGCTAGCGAGGCCTACGAGCAGTACTTC | CASSRGASEAYEQYF | NA | TRBV5-4 | NA | TRBJ2-7
TGTGCCAGCTCACGGGGACAGGGGGCCAAGAACACTGAAGCTTTCTTT | CASSRGQGAKNTEAFF | NA | TRBV18 | TRBD1 | TRBJ1-1
TGTGCCAGCAGCCTTCGGACAGGGAGCTCCTACGAGCAGTACTTC | CASSLRTGSSYEQYF | NA | TRBV9 | TRBD1 | TRBJ2-7
TGCGCCAGCAGCCAAGTACCAGGGGGCGGGAACACTGAAGCTTTCTTT | CASSQVPGGGNTEAFF | NA | TRBV4-1 | TRBD1 | TRBJ1-1
TGTGCCAGTAGTATAAGAGGGGACGGCAGGGGCCGTCTCACGAACACTGAAGCTTTCTTT | CASSIRGDGRGRLTNTEAFF | NA | TRBV19 | NA | TRBJ1-1
TGTGCCAGCCGACTAGCGGCCAGGGCCGGGGAGCTGTTTTTT | CASRLAARAGELFF | NA | TRBV2 | TRBD2 | TRBJ2-2
TGTGCCAGCCAAGAGAGACAGGTTTTAACTGATGGCTACACCTTC | CASQERQVLTDGYTF | NA | TRBV19 | NA | TRBJ1-2